A single sample gave rise to the 3 T cell receptor beta chains below, sequenced in a study of blood T cell repertoires in COVID-19 (dated by TCRdb to between 2020 and 2021). The library was obtained by the immunoSEQ multiplex PCR assay. The table was pulled from immuneACCESS by TCRdb, which kept in-frame rearrangements only. Such tables lose some clones; where checked, under half of the loss comes from unresolved V genes, and the rest has no known cause. For this sample the table gives approximately 290,000 clones, of which approximately 93% were detected only once. 2% to 2.5% of the sample rests with the top ten. The sample taken for sequencing was peripheral blood. The receptors originated from a woman aged 25-40 years with COVID-19, enrolled during active disease.

The J gene is TRBJ1-5, the V gene TRBV5-8, with 8 bases that match TRBD1. Germline CDR1 reads SGHTS; CDR2 reads YDEGEE. This CDR3 has 16 amino acids. V shed 4 bases, J shed 1 base, and the junction held 7 bases outside the gene matches. CDR3 sequence (DNA): TGTGCCAGCAGCCGACAGGGGATTGAGAGCAATCAGCCCCAGCATTTT. Protein: CASSRQGIESNQPQHF. The full variable domain, in which reference TRBV5-8 and TRBJ1-5 provide the parts outside the CDR3, is EAGVTQSPTHLIKTRGQQATLRCSPISGHTSVYWYQQALGLGLQFLLWYDEGEERNRGNFPPRFSGRQFPNYSSELNVNALELEDSALYLCASSRQGIESNQPQHFGDGTRLSIL.

V usage is TRBV4-1 and J usage is TRBJ2-7, with 7 bases aligning to TRBD1. Germline V gene data show CDR1 as MGHRA and CDR2 as YSYEKL. The CDR3 extends over 15 amino acids. V gave up 4 bases and J gave up 0 bases; unmatched junction bases: 6. In DNA, the CDR3 is TGCGCCAGCAGCCCCGGGACAGACTTCTCCTACGAGCAGTACTTC. Its protein product is CASSPGTDFSYEQYF.

J is TRBJ1-1 and V is TRBV12-3 or TRBV12-4; perhaps TRBD1 as D (6 bases). Trimming cost V 5 bases and J 5 bases, with 12 bases left between them. CDR3 length equals 13 residues. The CDR3 region is CASSTGLRTEAFF. The CDR3 DNA reads TGTGCCAGCAGTACAGGGTTGAGGACTGAAGCTTTCTTT.